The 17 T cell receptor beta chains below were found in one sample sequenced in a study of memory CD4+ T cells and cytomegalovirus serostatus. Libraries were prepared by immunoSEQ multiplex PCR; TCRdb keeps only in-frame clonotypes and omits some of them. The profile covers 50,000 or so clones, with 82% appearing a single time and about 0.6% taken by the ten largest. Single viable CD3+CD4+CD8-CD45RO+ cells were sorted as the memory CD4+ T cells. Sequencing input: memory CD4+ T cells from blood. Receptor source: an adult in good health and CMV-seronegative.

The CDR3 DNA reads TGTGCCAGCAGTGTAGGCCGGGGGCAATCGGTTGGCTACACCTTC. Translating gives CASSVGRGQSVGYTF. The chain links TRBV27 to TRBJ1-2, with D possibly matching TRBD1 (6 bases). The CDR3 is 15 amino acids. V dropped 5 bases and J dropped 7 bases, with 20 bases sitting between them. In germline, CDR1 is MNHEY, CDR2 SMNVEV (reference sequence).

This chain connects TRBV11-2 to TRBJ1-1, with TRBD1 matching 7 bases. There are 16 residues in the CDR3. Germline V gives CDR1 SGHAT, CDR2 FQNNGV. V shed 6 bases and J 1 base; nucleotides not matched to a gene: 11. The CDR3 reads CASRGTMTGWNTEAFF. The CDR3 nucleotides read TGTGCCAGCAGGGGCACGATGACAGGGTGGAACACTGAAGCTTTCTTT.

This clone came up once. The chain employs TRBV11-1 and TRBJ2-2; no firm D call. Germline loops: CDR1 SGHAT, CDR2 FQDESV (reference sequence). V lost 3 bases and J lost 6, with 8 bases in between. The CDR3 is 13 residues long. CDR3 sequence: CASSFRSAGELFF. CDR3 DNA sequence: TGTGCCAGCAGCTTCCGGTCCGCCGGGGAGCTGTTTTTT.

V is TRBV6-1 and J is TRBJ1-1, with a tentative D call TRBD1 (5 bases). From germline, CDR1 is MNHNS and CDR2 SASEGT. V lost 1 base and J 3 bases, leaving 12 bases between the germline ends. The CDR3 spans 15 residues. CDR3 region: CASSEEAGWDTEAFF. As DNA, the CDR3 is TGTGCCAGCAGTGAAGAGGCAGGGTGGGACACTGAAGCTTTCTTT.

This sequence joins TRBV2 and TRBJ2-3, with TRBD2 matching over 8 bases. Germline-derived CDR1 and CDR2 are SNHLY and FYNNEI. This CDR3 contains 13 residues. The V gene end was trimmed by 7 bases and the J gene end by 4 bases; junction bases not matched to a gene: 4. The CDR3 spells CASMAGGSDTQYF. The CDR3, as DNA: TGTGCCAGCATGGCGGGGGGCTCAGATACGCAGTATTTT.

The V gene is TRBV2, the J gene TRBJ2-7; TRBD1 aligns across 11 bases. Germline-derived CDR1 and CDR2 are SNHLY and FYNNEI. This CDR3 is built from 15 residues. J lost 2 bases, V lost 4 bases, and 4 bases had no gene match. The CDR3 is CASSGQGQGAYEQYF. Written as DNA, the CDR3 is TGTGCCAGCAGTGGGCAGGGACAGGGGGCCTACGAGCAGTACTTC.

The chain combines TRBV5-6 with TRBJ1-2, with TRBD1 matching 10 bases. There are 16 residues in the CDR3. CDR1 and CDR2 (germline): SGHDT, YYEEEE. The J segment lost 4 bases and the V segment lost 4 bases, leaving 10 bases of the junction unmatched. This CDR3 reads CASSIPGTGASYGYTF. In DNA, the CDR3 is TGTGCCAGCAGCATACCGGGGACAGGGGCGAGCTATGGCTACACCTTC.

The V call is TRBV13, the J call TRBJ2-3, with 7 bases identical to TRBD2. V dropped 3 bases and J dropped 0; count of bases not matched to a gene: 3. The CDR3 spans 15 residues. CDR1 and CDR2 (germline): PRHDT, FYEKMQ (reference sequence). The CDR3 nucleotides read TGTGCCAGCAGCTTGCGAGCGGGGAGCACAGATACGCAGTATTTT. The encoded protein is CASSLRAGSTDTQYF.

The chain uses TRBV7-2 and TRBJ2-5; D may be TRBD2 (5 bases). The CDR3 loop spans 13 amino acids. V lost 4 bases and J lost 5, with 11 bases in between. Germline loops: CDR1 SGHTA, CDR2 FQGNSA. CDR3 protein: CASSYSQRETQYF. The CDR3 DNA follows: TGTGCCAGCAGCTACTCCCAGCGGGAGACCCAGTACTTC. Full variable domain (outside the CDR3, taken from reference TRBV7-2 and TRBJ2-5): GAGVSQSPSNKVTEKGKDVELRCDPISGHTALYWYRQSLGQGLEFLIYFQGNSAPDKSGLPSDRFSAERTGGSVSTLTIQRTQQEDSAVYLCASSYSQRETQYFGPGTRLLVL.

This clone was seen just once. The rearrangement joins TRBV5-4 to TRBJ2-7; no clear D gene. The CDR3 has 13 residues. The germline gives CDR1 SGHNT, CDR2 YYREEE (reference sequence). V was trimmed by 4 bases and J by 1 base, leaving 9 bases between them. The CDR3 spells CASSIQNSYEQYF. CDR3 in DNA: TGTGCCAGCAGCATACAGAATTCCTACGAGCAGTACTTC.

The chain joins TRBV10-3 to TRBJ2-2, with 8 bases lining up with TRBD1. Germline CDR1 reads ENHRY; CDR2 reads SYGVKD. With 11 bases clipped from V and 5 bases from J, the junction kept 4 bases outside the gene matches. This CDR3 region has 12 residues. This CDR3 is CAGRTGTGELFF. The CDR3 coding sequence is TGTGCCGGCAGGACAGGGACCGGGGAGCTGTTTTTT.

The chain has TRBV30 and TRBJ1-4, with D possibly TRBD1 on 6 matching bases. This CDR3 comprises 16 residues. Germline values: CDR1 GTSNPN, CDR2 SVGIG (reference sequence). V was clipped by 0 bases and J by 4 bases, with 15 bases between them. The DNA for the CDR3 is TGTGCCTGGAGTGTACCGGGCAGGGGAGTTAATGAAAAACTGTTTTTT. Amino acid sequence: CAWSVPGRGVNEKLFF.

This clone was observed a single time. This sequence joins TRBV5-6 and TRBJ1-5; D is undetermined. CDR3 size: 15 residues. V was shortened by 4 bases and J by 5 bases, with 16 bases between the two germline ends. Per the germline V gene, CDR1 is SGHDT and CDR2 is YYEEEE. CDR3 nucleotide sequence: TGTGCCAGCAGCCTCGGGCCCGATCGGTATCAGCCCCAGCATTTT. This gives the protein CASSLGPDRYQPQHF.

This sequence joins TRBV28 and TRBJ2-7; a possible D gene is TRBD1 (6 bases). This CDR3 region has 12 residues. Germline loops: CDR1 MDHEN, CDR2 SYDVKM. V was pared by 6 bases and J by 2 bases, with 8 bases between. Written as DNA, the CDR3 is TGTGCCAGCAGCAGGGGTGCCTACGAGCAGTACTTC. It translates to CASSRGAYEQYF. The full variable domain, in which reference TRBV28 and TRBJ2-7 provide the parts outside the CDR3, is DVKVTQSSRYLVKRTGEKVFLECVQDMDHENMFWYRQDPGLGLRLIYFSYDVKMKEKGDIPEGYSVSREKKERFSLILESASTNQTSMYLCASSRGAYEQYFGPGTRLTVT.

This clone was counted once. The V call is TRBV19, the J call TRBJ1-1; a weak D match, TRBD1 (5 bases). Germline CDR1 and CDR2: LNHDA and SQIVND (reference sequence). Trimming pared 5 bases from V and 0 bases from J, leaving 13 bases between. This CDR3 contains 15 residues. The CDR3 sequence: CASSGRGTMNTEAFF. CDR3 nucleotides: TGTGCCAGTAGTGGCCGGGGGACGATGAACACTGAAGCTTTCTTT.

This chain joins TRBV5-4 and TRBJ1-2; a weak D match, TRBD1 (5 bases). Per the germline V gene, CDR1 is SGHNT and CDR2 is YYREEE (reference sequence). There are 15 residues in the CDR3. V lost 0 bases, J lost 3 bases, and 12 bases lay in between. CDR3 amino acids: CASSLVGVGDYGYTF. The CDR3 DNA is TGTGCCAGCAGCTTGGTAGGGGTCGGTGACTATGGCTACACCTTC. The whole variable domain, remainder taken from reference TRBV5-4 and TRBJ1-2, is ETGVTQSPTHLIKTRGQQVTLRCSSQSGHNTVSWYQQALGQGPQFIFQYYREEENGRGNFPPRFSGLQFPNYSSELNVNALELDDSALYLCASSLVGVGDYGYTFGSGTRLTVV.

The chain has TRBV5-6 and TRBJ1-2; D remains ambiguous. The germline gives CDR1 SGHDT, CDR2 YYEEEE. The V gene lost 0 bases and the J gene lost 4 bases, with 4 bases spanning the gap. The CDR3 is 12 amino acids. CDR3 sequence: CASSLESYGYTF. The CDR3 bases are TGTGCCAGCAGCTTGGAGAGCTATGGCTACACCTTC.